Listed here are 20 T cell receptor beta chains from one sample, sequenced in a study of control samples from healthy donors and cancer patients. Produced via immunoSEQ multiplex PCR; TCRdb's table is partial and in-frame only. This sample has about 99,000 clones; more than 85% occur once, and the top ten carry 15% to 20%. Sequences were obtained from PBMCs. These receptors were collected from a man between 60 and 75 years old with lung cancer.

This sequence joins TRBV9 and TRBJ2-5; D is unclear. This CDR3 comprises 12 residues. Germline V gene data show CDR1 as SGDLS and CDR2 as YYNGEE. V dropped 0 bases and J dropped 5 bases, with 5 bases sitting between them. CDR3 coding DNA: TGTGCCAGCAGCGTAGGGGTGGAGACCCAGTACTTC. Translating gives CASSVGVETQYF.

CDR3 region: CASERDRGRTGELFF. In nucleotides, the CDR3 is TGTGCCAGCGAGAGGGACAGGGGGCGGACCGGGGAGCTGTTTTTT. The genes are TRBV19 and TRBJ2-2, with 12 positions matching TRBD1. V gave up 9 bases and J gave up 5 bases; unmatched junction bases: 7. The germline CDR1 and CDR2 sequences are LNHDA and SQIVND (reference sequence). This CDR3 has 15 amino acids.

The chain combines TRBV9 with TRBJ2-2; D gene unclear. Germline CDR1 and CDR2: SGDLS and YYNGEE. The length of the CDR3 is 11 residues. V lost 7 bases to trimming and J lost 2 bases, with 3 bases between them. The CDR3 is CASSNTGELFF. As DNA, the CDR3 is TGTGCCAGCTCTAACACCGGGGAGCTGTTTTTT. Drawing the rest from reference TRBV9 and TRBJ2-2, the complete variable domain is DSGVTQTPKHLITATGQRVTLRCSPRSGDLSVYWYQQSLDQGLQFLIQYYNGEERAKGNILERFSAQQFPDLHSELNLSSLELGDSALYFCASSNTGELFFGEGSRLTVL.

In this sample, this clone turned up once. The chain has TRBV19 and TRBJ2-5; 7 nucleotides match TRBD2. This CDR3 spans 13 amino acids. Germline trimming cut 6 bases from V and 2 bases from J; bases unmatched to any gene: 3. Germline V CDR1 and CDR2: LNHDA, SQIVND (reference sequence). CDR3 region: CASRKRGQETQYF. The CDR3 nucleotides are TGTGCCAGTAGGAAGCGGGGTCAAGAGACCCAGTACTTC.

The chain is built from TRBV6-5 and TRBJ1-5; D gene unclear. Trimming cost V 2 bases and J 6 bases, with 8 bases left between them. The CDR3 is 13 amino acids. The germline gives CDR1 MNHEY, CDR2 SVGAGI. This chain's CDR3 is CASSYGGIQPQHF. The DNA of the CDR3 is TGTGCCAGCAGTTACGGTGGGATTCAGCCCCAGCATTTT.

This chain connects TRBV7-9 to TRBJ2-6; D unresolved. Between the trimmed V and J ends, which lost 5 bases and 0 bases, there was a span of 8 bases. The CDR3 extends over 15 amino acids. The V gene's germline CDR1 is SEHNR and CDR2 FQNEAQ (reference sequence). In nucleotides, the CDR3 is TGTGCCAGCAGCCCATCAATCTCTGGGGCCAACGTCCTGACTTTC. Encoded protein: CASSPSISGANVLTF.

This chain links TRBV7-9 with TRBJ2-3; D perhaps matches TRBD1 (6 bases). This CDR3 has 15 residues. Trimming took 5 bases from V and 0 from J, leaving 12 bases between them. Germline values: CDR1 SEHNR, CDR2 FQNEAQ (reference sequence). The CDR3 coding sequence is TGTGCCAGCAGCCCCAGAGGGGGTAGCACAGATACGCAGTATTTT. It is translated as CASSPRGGSTDTQYF.

V usage is TRBV7-3 and J usage is TRBJ1-1; TRBD1 matches 7 bases. The CDR3 covers 15 residues. Germline V CDR1 and CDR2: SGHTA, FQGTGA. V was clipped by 0 bases and J by 6 bases; unmatched bases: 7. CDR3 bases: TGTGCCAGCAGCTTAACAGGGGGCGCGGGCGCTGAAGCTTTCTTT. This encodes CASSLTGGAGAEAFF.

V gene TRBV30 combines with J gene TRBJ1-1; D is uncertain. Per germline, CDR1 GTSNPN and CDR2 SVGIG (reference sequence). The CDR3 spans 12 residues. Between the trimmed V and J ends, which lost 5 bases and 1 base, there was a span of 8 bases. The CDR3 DNA follows: TGTGCCTGGGGGTGGGGGAACACTGAAGCTTTCTTT. Protein: CAWGWGNTEAFF.

The rearrangement joins TRBV20-1 to TRBJ2-7; 8 bases fit TRBD1. The germline gives CDR1 DFQATT, CDR2 SNEGSKA (reference sequence). The CDR3 sequence is 13 residues long. V trimming: 3 bases; J trimming: 4 bases; junction bases outside the gene matches: 5. The CDR3, as DNA: TGCAGTGCTAGTCAGGACAGGGAATACGAGCAGTACTTC. Encoded protein: CSASQDREYEQYF.

The chain is built from TRBV6-5 and TRBJ1-1, with D unclear. The CDR3 runs 16 residues. The V gene lost 0 bases and the J gene lost 1 base, with 12 bases spanning the gap. Germline assignment: CDR1 MNHEY and CDR2 SVGAGI. The CDR3 region is CASSYSIHISNTEAFF. CDR3 nucleotides: TGTGCCAGCAGTTACTCGATCCACATATCGAACACTGAAGCTTTCTTT.

The chain couples TRBV30 to TRBJ1-1, with D uncertain. The ends were cut back, 7 bases at V and 3 bases at J, with 12 bases in the middle. In germline, CDR1 is GTSNPN, CDR2 SVGIG (reference sequence). The CDR3 runs to 12 residues. The CDR3 loop is CAFSMTDTEAFF. The CDR3 DNA follows: TGTGCCTTCTCAATGACTGACACTGAAGCTTTCTTT.

This clone is a singleton in its sample. The rearrangement links TRBV6-5 to TRBJ2-5; D call uncertain. The CDR3 spans 14 residues. V was cut by 0 bases and J by 1 base, with 6 bases left in between. Germline V lookup: CDR1 MNHEY, CDR2 SVGAGI. The CDR3 DNA sequence: TGTGCCAGCAGTTACTCCTCGATCCAAGAGACCCAGTACTTC. It codes for CASSYSSIQETQYF.

The rearrangement links TRBV11-3 to TRBJ2-7; D is perhaps TRBD2 (5 bases). Germline V gene sequence: CDR1 SGHNT, CDR2 YENEEA. The V end lost 4 bases, the J end lost 2 bases, and 15 bases lay between the germline ends. This CDR3 contains 15 residues. The CDR3: CASSSGGRGTYEQYV. CDR3 bases: TGTGCCAGCAGCTCAGGAGGAAGAGGGACCTACGAGCAGTACGTC.

The J gene is TRBJ1-2, the V gene TRBV20-1; no reliable D call. From germline, CDR1 is DFQATT and CDR2 SNEGSKA (reference sequence). This CDR3 contains 14 residues. Trimming stripped 3 bases from V and 5 bases from J, with 16 bases between. CDR3 coding DNA: TGCAGTGCTAGTAATTCGGCATTATCTTATGGCTACACCTTC. This translates into CSASNSALSYGYTF.

On this clone: At one of its ends the junction is not consistent with the germline gene, which may arise from a read error. The chain employs TRBV5-1 and TRBJ1-3, with D tentatively TRBD1 (5 bases). The length of the CDR3 is 12 residues. Germline V gene data show CDR1 as SGHRS and CDR2 as YFSETQ. The CDR3 is CASSPPGAPGDF. For the CDR3, the DNA is TGCGCCAGCAGCCCTCCCGGGGCGCCGGGGGATTTT.

The chain couples TRBV7-9 to TRBJ1-1; D call uncertain. The CDR3 covers 13 residues. Trimming removed 3 bases at V and 1 base at J, with 6 bases between. Germline V gene data show CDR1 as SEHNR and CDR2 as FQNEAQ (reference sequence). CDR3 protein: CASSFQGNTEAFF. For the CDR3, the DNA is TGTGCCAGCAGCTTTCAAGGGAACACTGAAGCTTTCTTT.

This rearrangement joins TRBV4-1 to TRBJ2-5; 7 nucleotides agree with TRBD2. Trimming cost V 0 bases and J 1 base; bases outside gene matches: 8. The CDR3 has 17 residues. Germline V gene sequence: CDR1 MGHRA, CDR2 YSYEKL. The CDR3 here is CASSQDSTSAAQETQYF. Here the CDR3 DNA reads TGCGCCAGCAGCCAAGATTCAACTAGCGCCGCCCAAGAGACCCAGTACTTC.

This clone was observed once. The rearrangement uses TRBV6-5 and TRBJ2-4; TRBD1 agrees at 9 bases. CDR1 is MNHEY and CDR2 is SVGAGI in the germline V gene. There are 14 residues in the CDR3. After removal of 2 bases from V and 4 bases from J, the junction contained 0 bases not matched to a gene. CDR3 in amino acids: CASSYGQGKNIQYF. As DNA, the CDR3 is TGTGCCAGCAGTTACGGACAGGGGAAAAACATTCAGTACTTC.

The chain links TRBV30 to TRBJ1-1, with D perhaps TRBD1 (6 bases). Deletions cut 0 bases from V and 2 bases from J, with 7 bases between. The CDR3 extends over 13 amino acids. Per the germline V gene, CDR1 is GTSNPN and CDR2 is SVGIG (reference sequence). CDR3 nucleotides: TGTGCCTGGAGTGTACAGGGAAACACTGAAGCTTTCTTT. This sequence encodes CAWSVQGNTEAFF.